The clone carrying this T cell receptor (beta chain) was counted ten times or more. These data come from a study of Graves' ophthalmopathy and Graves' hyperthyroidism. Thyroid ultrasound, orbital computed tomography, TRAb, serum thyroxine and clinical symptoms formed the basis of diagnosis. The authors amplified TCR beta CDR3 regions from RNA transcripts. After a first-round RT-PCR with HTBI primers, a second-round multiplex PCR was run. TCRdb called the multiplex PCR reads again in MiXCR, with one record for every CDR3 protein. The repertoire has 210,000 or so distinct CDR3 sequences, approximately 29% of them found once; the top ten carry 9.1%. The V end lost 5 bases, the J end lost 4 bases, and 14 bases lay between the germline ends. Germline CDR1 SGHVS, CDR2 FQNEAQ. The CDR3 extends over 14 amino acids.

Sequencing input: peripheral blood. The TCR was taken from a man between 50 and 59 years old with Graves' ophthalmopathy. The chain couples TRBV7-8 to TRBJ1-2; D remains ambiguous. The DNA for the CDR3 is TGTGCCAGCAGCACAGCCGGAAGGGCCTATGGCTACACCTTC. Protein: CASSTAGRAYGYTF.